This TCR beta chain was identified in a study of T cell responses to AZD1222 COVID-19 vaccine (TCRdb year 2021). Some background on the complete study: A total of over 230 trial participants underwent TCR sequencing, of whom 207 had received two doses of AZD1222 and approximately 25 had received two doses of the MenACWY control vaccine. Trial participants were enrolled into age subgroups of 18-55, 56-69 and 70-plus years, which contained around 150, 28 and 57 TCR-sequenced participants, respectively.

As regards this clone: Its target antigen remains unknown. Base qualities are not at hand, and no much larger clone is one base apart.

The label giving this sample's time point can be read as: about 28 days (+/-7) after the second vaccine dose. AZD1222 recipients whose second dose came at about 4 weeks and those whose second dose came at about 12 weeks were combined into one group, since spike-specific TCR depth and breadth did not differ between the two schedules. Samples from vaccinated people were obtained from the UK trials COV001 and COV002, which included a single-blind randomized controlled phase 2/3 trial of AZD1222 (ChAdOx1 nCoV-19) in healthy adults. For TCRbeta chain sequencing, PBMC samples were collected from trial participants at day 0 and at day 28 after the second dose. The full study reports these points: Reportedly, almost half of the unique spike-specific TCRs recognized epitopes lying outside the regions that are mutated in the B.1.351 and B.1.1.7 variants. After two AZD1222 doses, spike-specific TCR breadth and depth were significantly higher than at day 0 and than in MenACWY recipients. No day 14 peak-response samples were available, so repertoires were characterized only after the peak T cell response. In the small 56-69-year group, the increase in depth fell short of significance, most likely because of low power. Only a handful of AZD1222 recipients were SARS-CoV-2 seropositive at baseline, limiting conclusions about previously exposed vaccinees. The whole spike protein was spanned by vaccine-associated CD4 TCRs, and dominant responses were seen in regions 160-218 and 743-854. Most participants were white British and females outnumbered males, and the authors suggested that clonal diversity may have been underestimated.

The CDR3 regions of human TCRbeta chains were subjected to immunosequencing. As for how the authors treated the data: TCRs in the repertoires were compared against a reference library of SARS-CoV-2-specific TCRs that had been generated with the MIRA antigen-specificity platform. Breadth was defined as the fraction of unique TCRs that were SARS-CoV-2-associated, and depth was defined as the fraction of total T cells that were SARS-CoV-2-associated. Using the MIRA data, each spike-specific TCR was mapped to the spike region that the TCR reacts to and placed in a CD4 or CD8 class. Log10-transformed breadth and depth values were compared by one-way ANOVA with Sidak's multiple comparisons tests. TCRdb took this table from immuneACCESS and kept in-frame rearrangements with V and J called. Such tables lack part of the clones; where checked against another copy, unresolved V genes explain under half of the gap, and the rest is unexplained. The V and J calls and the clone size are those of that table, but D and trimming were determined from the DNA. Here the sample has 20,000 to 25,000 clones; more than 85% occur a single time. The ten largest clones capture more than 7.5% of the sample.

Spanning cysteine to phenylalanine, the CDR3 consists of 16 amino acids. Only the CDR3 region is kept as DNA, spanning 48 bases read in frame from base 1. Reading the germline V gene gives CDR1 MDHEN and CDR2 SYDVKM. Relative to germline, V is 3 bases shorter and J is 3 bases shorter, with 15 bases between their ends. This receptor was obtained from an adult who received the AZD1222 COVID-19 vaccine. The V gene is TRBV28 and the J gene is TRBJ1-5; no D gene can be assigned with confidence. Sequencing was performed on peripheral blood, taken 28 days after the second AZD1222 dose. The nucleotide sequence reads TGTGCCAGCAGTTTCCCCCAACTAGCGGACAATCAGCCCCAGCATTTT. Translated, it gives CASSFPQLADNQPQHF.